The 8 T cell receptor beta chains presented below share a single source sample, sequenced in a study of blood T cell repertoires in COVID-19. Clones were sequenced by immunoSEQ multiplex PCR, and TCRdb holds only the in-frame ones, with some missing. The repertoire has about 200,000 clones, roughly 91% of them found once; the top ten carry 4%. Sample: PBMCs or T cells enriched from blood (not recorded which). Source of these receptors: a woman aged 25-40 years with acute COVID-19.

This CDR3 is CASRTGTVPQETQYF. In nucleotides, the CDR3 is TGTGCCAGCAGAACCGGGACAGTACCCCAAGAGACCCAGTACTTC. This chain links TRBV6-5 with TRBJ2-5, with 7 bases aligning to TRBD1. Germline CDR1 reads MNHEY; CDR2 reads SVGAGI. Trimming at V came to 6 bases and at J to 1 base, leaving 8 bases not matched to a gene. The CDR3 is 15 residues long.

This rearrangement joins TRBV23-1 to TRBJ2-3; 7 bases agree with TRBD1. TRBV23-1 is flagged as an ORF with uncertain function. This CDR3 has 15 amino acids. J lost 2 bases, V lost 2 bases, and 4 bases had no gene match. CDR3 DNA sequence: TGCGCCAGCAGTCAAGAGGGACAGAACACAGATACGCAGTATTTT. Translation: CASSQEGQNTDTQYF.

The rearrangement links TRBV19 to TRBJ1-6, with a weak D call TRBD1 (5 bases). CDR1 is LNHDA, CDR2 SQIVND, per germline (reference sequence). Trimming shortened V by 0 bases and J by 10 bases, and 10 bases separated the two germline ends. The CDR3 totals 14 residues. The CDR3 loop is CASSIDAGPSPLHF. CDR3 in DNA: TGTGCCAGTAGTATAGATGCAGGGCCCTCACCCCTCCACTTT.

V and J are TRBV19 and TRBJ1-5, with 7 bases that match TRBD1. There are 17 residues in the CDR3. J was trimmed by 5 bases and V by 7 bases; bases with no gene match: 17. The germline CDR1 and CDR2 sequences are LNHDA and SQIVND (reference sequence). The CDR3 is CASTRWRGQGSDQPQHF. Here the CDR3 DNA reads TGTGCCAGTACCCGATGGAGGGGGCAGGGCTCGGATCAGCCCCAGCATTTT.

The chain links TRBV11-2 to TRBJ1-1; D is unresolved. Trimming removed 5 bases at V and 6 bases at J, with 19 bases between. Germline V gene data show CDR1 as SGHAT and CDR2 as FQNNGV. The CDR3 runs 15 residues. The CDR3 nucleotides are TGTGCCAGCAGCGGGATGGACCGCGGGGTTCCTGAAGCTTTCTTT. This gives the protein CASSGMDRGVPEAFF.

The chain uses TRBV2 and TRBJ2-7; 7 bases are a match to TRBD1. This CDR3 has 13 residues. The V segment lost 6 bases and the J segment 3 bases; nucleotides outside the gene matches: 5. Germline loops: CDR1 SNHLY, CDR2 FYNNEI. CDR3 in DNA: TGTGCCAGCAGGGGGACAGACTACTACGAGCAGTACTTC. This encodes CASRGTDYYEQYF.

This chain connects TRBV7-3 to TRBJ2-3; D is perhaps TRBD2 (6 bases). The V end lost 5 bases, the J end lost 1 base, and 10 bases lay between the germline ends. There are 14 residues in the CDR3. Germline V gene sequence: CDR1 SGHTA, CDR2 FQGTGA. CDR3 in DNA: TGTGCCAGCAGCAAATCGGGGGGCACAGATACGCAGTATTTT. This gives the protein CASSKSGGTDTQYF.

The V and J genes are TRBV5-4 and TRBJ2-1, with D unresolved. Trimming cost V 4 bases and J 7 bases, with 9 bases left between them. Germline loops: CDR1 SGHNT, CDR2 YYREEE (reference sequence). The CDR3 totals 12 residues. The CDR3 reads CASSGERNEQFF. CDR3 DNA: TGTGCCAGCAGCGGAGAGAGGAATGAGCAGTTCTTC.